These T cell receptor beta chains were read from a single sample in a study of identifying expanded T cells in peripheral blood. Libraries were prepared by immunoSEQ multiplex PCR; TCRdb keeps only in-frame clonotypes and omits some of them. The sample lists about 100,000 clones; about nine tenths were seen once. The specimen was blood. Receptors originate from a person between 18 and 75 years old in good health. Both conserved end residues are trimmed from each CDR3. Fields, in order: V gene, J gene, CDR3 protein.

v_call: TRBV5-5; j_call: TRBJ1-4; cdr3_aa: ASSLGPATNEKLF
v_call: TRBV19; j_call: TRBJ2-7; cdr3_aa: ASQPGQGPYEQY
v_call: TRBV28; j_call: TRBJ1-2; cdr3_aa: ASSAPWLGGIGGYT
v_call: TRBV6-1; j_call: TRBJ2-1; cdr3_aa: ASSPGRSSYNEQF
v_call: TRBV6-5; j_call: TRBJ2-2; cdr3_aa: ASTGTWTGELF
v_call: TRBV6-5; j_call: TRBJ1-2; cdr3_aa: ASSSDGGYT
v_call: TRBV2; j_call: TRBJ2-2; cdr3_aa: ASSLAGNTGELF
v_call: TRBV6-1; j_call: TRBJ1-2; cdr3_aa: ATWQGAGYT
v_call: TRBV7-3; j_call: TRBJ2-1; cdr3_aa: ASSSGRSSYNEQF
v_call: TRBV6-1; j_call: TRBJ1-5; cdr3_aa: ASSKSSNQPQH
v_call: TRBV7-9; j_call: TRBJ2-7; cdr3_aa: ASSSTSTGNSYEQY
v_call: TRBV23-1; j_call: TRBJ2-7; cdr3_aa: ASPKGGHEQY
v_call: TRBV5-4; j_call: TRBJ2-3; cdr3_aa: ASSPNPPDTQY
v_call: TRBV5-1; j_call: TRBJ1-2; cdr3_aa: ASDAGAGDSYGYT